Shown below are 21 T cell receptor beta chains from a single sample sequenced in a study of cytomegalovirus exposure and HLA in healthy donors. In the PCR, 60 Vbeta and 13 Jbeta primers were used. Profiled with immunoSEQ multiplex PCR; TCRdb holds only in-frame clones, not every one. The data hold some 150,000 clones, with 70% to 90% observed a single time. Sequences were obtained from PBMCs. The source of these receptors is a woman aged 25 to 45 in good health and CMV-seronegative.

This clone was seen just once. In the same sample, other DNA sequences code for this CDR3. J is TRBJ1-1 and V is TRBV14; TRBD1 might be the D (5 bases). The CDR3 totals 13 residues. CDR1 and CDR2 from the germline V gene are SGHDN and FVKESK. V was trimmed by 2 bases and J by 4 bases, leaving 8 bases between them. CDR3 nucleotides: TGTGCCAGCAGCCAACAGGGAGGCACTGAAGCTTTCTTT. This translates into CASSQQGGTEAFF.

V and J are TRBV1 and TRBJ2-1; the DNA was not used to check the table's D call, TRBD2. TRBV1 counts as a pseudogene. CDR3 size: 16 residues. Here the CDR3 DNA reads TGCACCAGCAGCCTTGACAACAATACGGCGGGCAATGAGCAGTTCTTC. It codes for CTSSLDNNTAGNEQFF.

CDR3 amino acids: CASSIDPSGTEAFF. CDR3 sequence (DNA): TGTGCCAGTAGTATAGACCCCTCGGGCACTGAAGCTTTCTTT. The rearrangement links TRBV19 to TRBJ1-1; D not resolved. CDR1 is LNHDA and CDR2 is SQIVND in the germline V gene (reference sequence). The CDR3 totals 14 residues. With 0 bases removed from V and 4 bases from J, the gap between germline ends came to 9 bases.

DNA of the CDR3: TGTGCCTGGAGTGTAAAAACCGGCGGGGTCGCGAACACCGGGGAGCTGTTTTTT. It yields the protein CAWSVKTGGVANTGELFF. The rearrangement joins TRBV30 to TRBJ2-2, with D maybe TRBD2 (6 bases). With 0 bases removed from V and 0 bases from J, the gap between germline ends came to 17 bases. CDR1 and CDR2 (germline): GTSNPN, SVGIG (reference sequence). The CDR3 is 18 amino acids.

This rearrangement joins TRBV5-6 to TRBJ2-2, with D maybe TRBD1 (5 bases). Germline CDR1 is SGHDT and CDR2 is YYEEEE. This CDR3 is built from 15 residues. V was cut by 0 bases and J by 4 bases, with 10 bases left in between. Here the CDR3 reads CASSLALGATGELFF. The CDR3, as DNA: TGTGCCAGCAGCTTGGCCTTAGGGGCCACCGGGGAGCTGTTTTTT.

The V call is TRBV30, the J call TRBJ2-7; possibly TRBD1 for D (5 bases). The germline V gene has CDR1 GTSNPN and CDR2 SVGIG (reference sequence). The CDR3 sequence is 11 residues long. Trimming removed 5 bases from V and 9 bases from J, with 14 bases in between. CDR3 nucleotides: TGTGCCTGGGGGGCCGCCTCAGTGCAGTACTTC. It is translated as CAWGAASVQYF.

The chain links TRBV19 to TRBJ2-2, with D perhaps matching TRBD1 (6 bases). Per the germline V gene, CDR1 is LNHDA and CDR2 is SQIVND (reference sequence). V shed 6 bases and J shed 6 bases, with 17 bases lying between them. The CDR3 covers 15 residues. CDR3 amino acids: CASRFHRDIPGELFF. The CDR3, as DNA: TGTGCCAGTAGATTCCACAGGGATATCCCCGGGGAGCTGTTTTTT. Full variable domain (rest looked up from reference TRBV19 and TRBJ2-2): DGGITQSPKYLFRKEGQNVTLSCEQNLNHDAMYWYRQDPGQGLRLIYYSQIVNDFQKGDIAEGYSVSREKKESFPLTVTSAQKNPTAFYLCASRFHRDIPGELFFGEGSRLTVL.

V usage is TRBV25-1 and J usage is TRBJ2-2, with D tentatively TRBD1 (6 bases). CDR3 size: 14 residues. Germline V CDR1 and CDR2: MGHDK, SYGVNS. Between the trimmed V and J ends, which lost 9 bases and 5 bases, there was a span of 16 bases. The CDR3 region is CASTPRTVTGELFF. CDR3 coding DNA: TGTGCCAGTACTCCCAGGACAGTTACCGGGGAGCTGTTTTTT. Filled out from reference TRBV25-1 and TRBJ2-2, the complete variable domain reads EADIYQTPRYLVIGTGKKITLECSQTMGHDKMYWYQQDPGMELHLIHYSYGVNSTEKGDLSSESTVSRIRTEHFPLTLESARPSHTSQYLCASTPRTVTGELFFGEGSRLTVL.

The V gene is TRBV25-1, the J gene TRBJ2-1; TRBD2 agrees at 12 bases. Trimming at V came to 8 bases and at J to 7 bases, leaving 6 bases not matched to a gene. The CDR3 consists of 14 residues. Germline CDR1 reads MGHDK; CDR2 reads SYGVNS. The CDR3 bases are TGTGCCAGCGCTCCCGGGACTAGCGGGAATGAGCAGTTCTTC. It encodes CASAPGTSGNEQFF.

This clone was observed once. The V call is TRBV4-1, the J call TRBJ1-1; weak D call: TRBD1 (5 bases). Trimming pared 4 bases from V and 3 bases from J, leaving 18 bases between. The CDR3 runs to 16 residues. CDR1 MGHRA and CDR2 YSYEKL come from the germline V gene. This CDR3 reads CASSPPWGQADTEAFF. DNA of the CDR3: TGCGCCAGCAGCCCTCCCTGGGGCCAGGCGGACACTGAAGCTTTCTTT.

The CDR3 nucleotides read TGCGCCAGCAGACAGGTCGGGACTGACAATGAAAAACTGTTTTTT. This sequence encodes CASRQVGTDNEKLFF. This chain links TRBV4-3 with TRBJ1-4, with D tentatively TRBD1 (5 bases). The germline V and J ends were trimmed by 6 bases and 5 bases, with 16 bases remaining between them. Germline V gene lookup returns CDR1 LGHNA and CDR2 YSLEER. This CDR3 comprises 15 residues.

The J gene is TRBJ1-1, the V gene TRBV7-7, with D tentatively TRBD1 (6 bases). The CDR3 extends over 13 amino acids. Trimming took 4 bases from V and 5 from J, leaving 11 bases between them. CDR1 SSHAT and CDR2 FNYEAQ come from the germline V gene (reference sequence). The CDR3 DNA reads as TGTGCCAGCAGCTACAGGGTTGGGACTGAAGCTTTCTTT. Encoded protein: CASSYRVGTEAFF. Looking up the rest from reference TRBV7-7 and TRBJ1-1 gives the full variable domain: GAGVSQSPRYKVTKRGQDVTLRCDPISSHATLYWYQQALGQGPEFLTYFNYEAQPDKSGLPSDRFSAERPEGSISTLTIQRTEQRDSAMYRCASSYRVGTEAFFGQGTRLTVV.

The chain couples TRBV30 to TRBJ1-6, with D perhaps TRBD1 (5 bases). This CDR3 is 16 amino acids long. Germline V gives CDR1 GTSNPN, CDR2 SVGIG (reference sequence). The V gene lost 2 bases and the J gene lost 7 bases, with 18 bases spanning the gap. The CDR3 spells CAWSNSPGTGNSPLHF. The CDR3 region has the DNA TGTGCCTGGAGTAATAGCCCCGGGACTGGGAATTCACCCCTCCACTTT. The variable domain in full, completed from reference TRBV30 and TRBJ1-6, reads SQTIHQWPATLVQPVGSPLSLECTVEGTSNPNLYWYRQAAGRGLQLLFYSVGIGQISSEVPQNLSASRPQDRQFILSSKKLLLSDSGFYLCAWSNSPGTGNSPLHFGNGTRLTVT.

V gene TRBV11-2 combines with J gene TRBJ2-7; 15 bases align to TRBD2. The V segment lost 4 bases and the J segment 4 bases; nucleotides outside the gene matches: 2. This CDR3 spans 15 amino acids. Germline-derived CDR1 and CDR2 are SGHAT and FQNNGV. CDR3: CASSWGLAGGYEQYF. In nucleotides, the CDR3 is TGTGCCAGCAGCTGGGGACTAGCGGGGGGTTACGAGCAGTACTTC.

The V gene is TRBV19, the J gene TRBJ1-5; no definite D call. Trimming removed 5 bases from V and 0 bases from J, with 17 bases in between. This CDR3 region has 17 residues. Looked up from germline, CDR1 is LNHDA and CDR2 is SQIVND (reference sequence). The CDR3: CASSYGRYRYSNQPQHF. CDR3 nucleotides: TGTGCCAGTAGTTACGGGAGATACCGTTATAGCAATCAGCCCCAGCATTTT.

This clone was seen only once. The chain uses TRBV5-4 and TRBJ2-3; TRBD2 matches 8 bases. Germline CDR1 is SGHNT and CDR2 is YYREEE (reference sequence). This CDR3 region has 15 residues. With 1 base clipped from V and 6 bases from J, the junction kept 7 bases outside the gene matches. CDR3 residues: CASSLRGGRVDTQYF. In DNA, the CDR3 is TGTGCCAGCAGCTTGCGCGGGGGGCGGGTGGATACGCAGTATTTT. The complete variable domain, with remaining parts taken from reference TRBV5-4 and TRBJ2-3, reads ETGVTQSPTHLIKTRGQQVTLRCSSQSGHNTVSWYQQALGQGPQFIFQYYREEENGRGNFPPRFSGLQFPNYSSELNVNALELDDSALYLCASSLRGGRVDTQYFGPGTRLTVL.

Note on this clone: One end of the junction is discordant with germline, which a read error may explain. The rearrangement links TRBV2 to TRBJ2-5; TRBD1 is a possible D gene (6 bases). The CDR3 length is 13 residues. Germline V CDR1 and CDR2: SNHLY, FYNNEI. CDR3 amino acids: CASSEALLGHGHF. In nucleotides, the CDR3 is TGTGCCAGCAGTGAAGCGCTTCTGGGACACGGCCACTTC. Full variable domain (rest looked up from reference TRBV2 and TRBJ2-5): EPEVTQTPSHQVTQMGQEVILRCVPISNHLYFYWYRQILGQKVEFLVSFYNNEISEKSEIFDDQFSVERPDGSNFTLKIRSTKLEDSAMYFCASSEALLGHGHFGPGTRLLVL.

The chain uses TRBV9 and TRBJ2-7; TRBD1 matches at 7 bases. The CDR3 sequence is 15 residues long. The V segment lost 4 bases and the J segment 0 bases; nucleotides outside the gene matches: 7. CDR1 and CDR2 (germline): SGDLS, YYNGEE. Written as DNA, the CDR3 is TGTGCCAGCAGCCCACAGGGGTCCAGCTCCTACGAGCAGTACTTC. Encoded protein: CASSPQGSSSYEQYF.

The chain employs TRBV21-1 and TRBJ2-5; TRBD2, the D gene given by the table, was not confirmed from the DNA. TRBV21-1 is termed a pseudogene. This CDR3 has 16 residues. The CDR3 reads CASSKVLAGGAGTQYF. The CDR3 bases are TGTGCCAGCAGCAAAGTACTAGCGGGAGGTGCTGGGACCCAGTACTTC.

This rearrangement joins TRBV18 to TRBJ1-6, with a weak D call TRBD1 (5 bases). From germline, CDR1 is KGHSH and CDR2 LQKENI. The CDR3 totals 15 residues. V lost 4 bases and J 7 bases, leaving 14 bases between the germline ends. CDR3 sequence (DNA): TGTGCCAGCTCACTAACCCGGGGGGAGAATTCACCCCTCCACTTT. Encoded protein: CASSLTRGENSPLHF.

This clone was detected many times. J is TRBJ1-5 and V is TRBV5-5, with 7 bases aligning to TRBD1. V shed 4 bases and J 6 bases; nucleotides not matched to a gene: 10. Germline V gene sequence: CDR1 SGHKS, CDR2 YYEKEE (reference sequence). The CDR3 spans 15 residues. The CDR3 DNA is TGTGCCAGCAGCATACAGGGGAACCCCCTTCAGCCCCAGCATTTT. Encoded protein: CASSIQGNPLQPQHF.